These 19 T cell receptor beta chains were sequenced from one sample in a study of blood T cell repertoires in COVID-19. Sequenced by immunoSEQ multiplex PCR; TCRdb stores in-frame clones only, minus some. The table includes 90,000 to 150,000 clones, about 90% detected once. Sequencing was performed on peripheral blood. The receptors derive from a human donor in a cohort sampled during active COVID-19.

CDR3: CASSQDPRGGYEQFF. DNA for the CDR3: TGTGCCAGCAGCCAAGATCCGCGGGGGGGCTATGAGCAGTTCTTC. The chain recombines TRBV4-2 with TRBJ2-1; 9 bases line up with TRBD2. Germline trimming cut 0 bases from V and 8 bases from J; bases unmatched to any gene: 5. The CDR3 has 15 amino acids. CDR1 and CDR2 from the germline V gene are LGHNA and YNFKEQ.

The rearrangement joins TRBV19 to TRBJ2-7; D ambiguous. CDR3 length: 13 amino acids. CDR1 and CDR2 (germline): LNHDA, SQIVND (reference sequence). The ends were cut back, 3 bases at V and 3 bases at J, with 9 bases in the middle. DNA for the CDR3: TGTGCCAGTAGTATTCGCAGACACTACGAGCAGTACTTC. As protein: CASSIRRHYEQYF.

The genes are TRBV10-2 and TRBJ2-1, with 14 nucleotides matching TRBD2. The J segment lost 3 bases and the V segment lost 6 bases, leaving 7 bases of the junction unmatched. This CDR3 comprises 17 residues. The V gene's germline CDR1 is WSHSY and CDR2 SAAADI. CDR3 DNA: TGCGCCAGCAGAAGCGGGACTAGCGGGAGAAACTACAATGAGCAGTTCTTC. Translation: CASRSGTSGRNYNEQFF.

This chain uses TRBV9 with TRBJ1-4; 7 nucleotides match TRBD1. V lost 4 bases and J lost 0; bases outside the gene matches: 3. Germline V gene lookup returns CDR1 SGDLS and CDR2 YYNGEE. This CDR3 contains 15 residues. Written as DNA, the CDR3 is TGTGCCAGCAGCCGAACAGGGGCAACTAATGAAAAACTGTTTTTT. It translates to CASSRTGATNEKLFF.

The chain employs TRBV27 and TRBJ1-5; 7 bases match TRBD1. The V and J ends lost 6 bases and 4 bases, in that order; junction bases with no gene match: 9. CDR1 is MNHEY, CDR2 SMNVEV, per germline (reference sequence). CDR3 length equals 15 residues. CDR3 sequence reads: CASSDSGTVNQPQHF. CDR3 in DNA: TGTGCCAGCAGCGACTCTGGGACAGTAAATCAGCCCCAGCATTTT.

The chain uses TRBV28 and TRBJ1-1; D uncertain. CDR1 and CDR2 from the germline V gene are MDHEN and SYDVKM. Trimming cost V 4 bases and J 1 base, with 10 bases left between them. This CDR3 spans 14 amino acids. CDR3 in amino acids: CASSSQAANTEAFF. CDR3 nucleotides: TGTGCCAGCAGTTCCCAGGCTGCGAACACTGAAGCTTTCTTT.

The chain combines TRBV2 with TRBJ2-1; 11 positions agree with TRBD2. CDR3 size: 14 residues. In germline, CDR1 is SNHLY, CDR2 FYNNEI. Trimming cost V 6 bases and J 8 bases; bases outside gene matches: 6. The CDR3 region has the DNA TGTGCCAGCAGGGAGACTAGCGGGATCCATGAGCAGTTCTTC. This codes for CASRETSGIHEQFF.

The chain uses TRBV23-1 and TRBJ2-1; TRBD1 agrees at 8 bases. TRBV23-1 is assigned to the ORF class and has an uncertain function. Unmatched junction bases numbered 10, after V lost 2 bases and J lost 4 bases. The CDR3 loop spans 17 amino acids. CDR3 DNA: TGCGCCAGCAGTCAAACCGGGAGTCAGGGGGCTTACAATGAGCAGTTCTTC. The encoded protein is CASSQTGSQGAYNEQFF.

The CDR3 bases are TGTGCCACCAGGGGAGCAGGAGCTAACACCGGGGAGCTGTTTTTT. Its translation is CATRGAGANTGELFF. J is TRBJ2-2 and V is TRBV19; tentatively, D is TRBD1 (6 bases). Trimming pared 10 bases from V and 2 bases from J, leaving 17 bases between. The CDR3 length is 15 residues. From germline, CDR1 is LNHDA and CDR2 SQIVND (reference sequence). Full variable domain (remainder filled in from reference TRBV19 and TRBJ2-2): DGGITQSPKYLFRKEGQNVTLSCEQNLNHDAMYWYRQDPGQGLRLIYYSQIVNDFQKGDIAEGYSVSREKKESFPLTVTSAQKNPTAFYLCATRGAGANTGELFFGEGSRLTVL.

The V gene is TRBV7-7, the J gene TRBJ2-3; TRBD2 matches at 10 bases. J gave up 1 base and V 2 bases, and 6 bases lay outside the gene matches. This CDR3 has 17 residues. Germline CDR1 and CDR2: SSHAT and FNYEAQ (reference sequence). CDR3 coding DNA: TGTGCCAGCAGCTTAAGAACCGGGACTAGCGGCACAGATACGCAGTATTTT. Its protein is CASSLRTGTSGTDTQYF.

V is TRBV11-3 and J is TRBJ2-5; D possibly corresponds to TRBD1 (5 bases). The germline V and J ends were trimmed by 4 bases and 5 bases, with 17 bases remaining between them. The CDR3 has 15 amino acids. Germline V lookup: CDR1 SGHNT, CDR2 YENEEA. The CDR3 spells CASSSMGLGSETQYF. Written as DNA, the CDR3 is TGTGCCAGCAGCTCGATGGGGCTAGGCTCGGAGACCCAGTACTTC.

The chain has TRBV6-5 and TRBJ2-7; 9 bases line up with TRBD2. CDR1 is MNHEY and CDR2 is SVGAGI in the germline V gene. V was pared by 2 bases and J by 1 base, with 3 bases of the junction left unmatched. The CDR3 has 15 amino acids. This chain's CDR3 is CASSYVLAGSYEQYF. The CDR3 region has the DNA TGTGCCAGCAGTTACGTCCTAGCGGGGTCCTACGAGCAGTACTTC.

CDR3 in DNA: TGTGCCAGCATCGCAGGCTGGGATAATTCACCCCTCCACTTT. Translating gives CASIAGWDNSPLHF. V usage is TRBV28 and J usage is TRBJ1-6; D is uncertain. The V gene's germline CDR1 is MDHEN and CDR2 SYDVKM. Trimming shortened V by 7 bases and J by 5 bases, and 12 bases separated the two germline ends. The CDR3 sequence is 14 residues long.

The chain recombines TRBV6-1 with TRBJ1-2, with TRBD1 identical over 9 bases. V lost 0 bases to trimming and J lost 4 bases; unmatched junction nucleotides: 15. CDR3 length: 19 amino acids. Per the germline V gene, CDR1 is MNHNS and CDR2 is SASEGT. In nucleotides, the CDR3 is TGTGCCAGCAGTGAAGCGCCCCCGGGGGGGACAGGGATTCCCTATGGCTACACCTTC. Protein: CASSEAPPGGTGIPYGYTF.

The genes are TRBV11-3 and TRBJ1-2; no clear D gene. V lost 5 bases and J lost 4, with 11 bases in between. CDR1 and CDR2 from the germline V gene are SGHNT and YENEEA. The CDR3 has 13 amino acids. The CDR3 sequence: CASSPAGFYGYTF. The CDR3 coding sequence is TGTGCCAGCAGCCCCGCAGGTTTCTATGGCTACACCTTC.

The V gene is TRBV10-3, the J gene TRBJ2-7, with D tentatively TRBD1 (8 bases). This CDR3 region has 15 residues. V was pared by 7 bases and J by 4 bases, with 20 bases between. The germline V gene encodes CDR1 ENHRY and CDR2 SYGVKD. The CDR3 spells CAINTADREGYEQYF. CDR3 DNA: TGTGCCATCAATACGGCGGACAGGGAGGGATACGAGCAGTACTTC.

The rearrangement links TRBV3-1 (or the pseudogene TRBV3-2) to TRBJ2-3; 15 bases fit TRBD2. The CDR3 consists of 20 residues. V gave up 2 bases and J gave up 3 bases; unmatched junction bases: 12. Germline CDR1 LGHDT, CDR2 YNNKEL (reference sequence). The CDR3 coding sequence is TGTGCCAGCAGCCAAAGGATAAGGACTAGCGGGAGGGCCGCTACAGATACGCAGTATTTT. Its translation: CASSQRIRTSGRAATDTQYF.

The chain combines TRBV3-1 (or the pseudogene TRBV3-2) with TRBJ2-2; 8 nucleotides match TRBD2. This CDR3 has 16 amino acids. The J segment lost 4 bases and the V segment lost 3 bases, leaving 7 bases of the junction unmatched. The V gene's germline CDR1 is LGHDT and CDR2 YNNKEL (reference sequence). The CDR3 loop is CASSHEAGVSTGELFF. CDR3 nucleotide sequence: TGTGCCAGCAGCCACGAAGCGGGGGTTTCCACCGGGGAGCTGTTTTTT.

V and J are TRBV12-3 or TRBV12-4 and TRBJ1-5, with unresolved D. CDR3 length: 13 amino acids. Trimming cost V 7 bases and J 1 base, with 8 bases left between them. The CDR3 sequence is CASTSGSNQPQHF. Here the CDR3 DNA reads TGTGCCAGCACCTCAGGAAGCAATCAGCCCCAGCATTTT.